The 10 T cell receptor beta chains presented below share a single source sample, sequenced in a study of blood T cell repertoires in COVID-19 (TCRdb year 2020). Library generation was performed with the immunoSEQ multiplex PCR assay. The immuneACCESS repertoire file appears here via TCRdb, limited to in-frame rearrangements. These files lack a portion of the clones; in checked studies, under half of the deficit traces to unresolved V genes, and the cause of the others is not known. The sample table lists about 200,000 clones, 85% of them with a count of one. The ten biggest clones cover 0.85% to 0.95% of the sample. Sequenced sample: peripheral blood. These receptors originate from a man aged 60 to 75 with COVID-19, enrolled during active disease.

The rearrangement joins TRBV27 to TRBJ1-2; D gene uncertain. The V end was cut by 6 bases, the J end by 6 bases, with 17 bases between. CDR1 is MNHEY and CDR2 is SMNVEV in the germline V gene (reference sequence). This CDR3 region has 14 residues. For the CDR3, the DNA is TGTGCCAGCAGCTCCCCAGACACCCCGGATGGCTACACCTTC. Amino acid sequence: CASSSPDTPDGYTF.

This clone has just one count. One junction end disagrees with the germline gene, perhaps due to a read error. V gene TRBV7-2 combines with J gene TRBJ1-5; TRBD1 matches 7 bases. This CDR3 is built from 15 residues. CDR1 and CDR2 (germline): SGHTA, FQGNSA. The DNA for the CDR3 is TGTGCCAGCAGTACTAGGGGGCTAAGCACTCAGCCCCAGCATTTT. Translation: CASSTRGLSTQPQHF.

This clone showed up just once. The chain is built from TRBV20-1 and TRBJ1-5; D call uncertain. Trimming stripped 3 bases from V and 0 bases from J, with 9 bases between. Germline CDR1 is DFQATT and CDR2 is SNEGSKA (reference sequence). The CDR3 runs 14 residues. The CDR3 coding sequence is TGCAGTGCTAGTTTACGGTATAGCAATCAGCCCCAGCATTTT. It encodes CSASLRYSNQPQHF.

The chain links TRBV5-4 to TRBJ2-4; 11 bases are shared with TRBD2. The trim removed 0 bases at V and 12 bases at J, leaving 2 bases unmatched. Germline CDR1 is SGHNT and CDR2 is YYREEE (reference sequence). CDR3 length: 13 amino acids. CDR3 nucleotide sequence: TGTGCCAGCAGCTTGGGACTAGCGGGGACTCAGTACTTC. Its protein is CASSLGLAGTQYF.

The chain is built from TRBV10-3 and TRBJ1-1; D call uncertain. Germline CDR1 ENHRY, CDR2 SYGVKD. CDR3 size: 14 residues. Trimming stripped 0 bases from V and 4 bases from J, with 9 bases between. The CDR3 reads CAISESVGGTEAFF. CDR3 nucleotide sequence: TGTGCCATCAGTGAGTCGGTTGGAGGCACTGAAGCTTTCTTT.

This clone was recorded a few times. The chain carries TRBV25-1 and TRBJ1-2, with TRBD1 identical over 8 bases. With V trimmed by 5 bases and J by 6 bases, 2 bases remained unmatched. The CDR3 is 12 amino acids. Germline CDR1 reads MGHDK; CDR2 reads SYGVNS. The CDR3 bases are TGTGCCAGCAGTCCAGGGGGCCATGGCTACACCTTC. It codes for CASSPGGHGYTF.

This sequence joins TRBV30 and TRBJ1-5, with D tentatively TRBD1 (5 bases). The CDR3 runs to 13 residues. Germline CDR1 and CDR2: GTSNPN and SVGIG (reference sequence). The V and J ends lost 1 base and 5 bases respectively, with 9 bases between them. CDR3 amino acids: CAWSDRRDQPQHF. The CDR3 DNA is TGTGCCTGGAGTGACAGGAGGGATCAGCCCCAGCATTTT. Full variable domain (missing parts from reference TRBV30 and TRBJ1-5): SQTIHQWPATLVQPVGSPLSLECTVEGTSNPNLYWYRQAAGRGLQLLFYSVGIGQISSEVPQNLSASRPQDRQFILSSKKLLLSDSGFYLCAWSDRRDQPQHFGDGTRLSIL.

The chain has TRBV15 and TRBJ2-5; 12 bases fit TRBD1. There are 16 residues in the CDR3. Trimming cost V 1 base and J 5 bases; bases outside gene matches: 5. Germline CDR1 LNHNV, CDR2 YYDKDF (reference sequence). The CDR3 coding sequence is TGTGCCACCAGCAGAGTCCGGGACAGGGGGCTTGAGACCCAGTACTTC. As protein: CATSRVRDRGLETQYF.

The table lists this clone with a few counts. This chain links TRBV6-1 with TRBJ1-4; 12 bases map to TRBD1. This CDR3 has 16 amino acids. The germline CDR1 and CDR2 sequences are MNHNS and SASEGT. V gave up 0 bases and J gave up 8 bases; unmatched junction bases: 4. Here the CDR3 reads CASSEATGTGGEKLFF. The CDR3 bases are TGTGCCAGCAGTGAAGCGACCGGGACAGGGGGCGAAAAACTGTTTTTT.

The chain carries TRBV19 and TRBJ1-2, with D perhaps TRBD1 (5 bases). CDR3 length equals 14 residues. Germline V gene lookup returns CDR1 LNHDA and CDR2 SQIVND (reference sequence). V was trimmed by 5 bases and J by 4 bases, leaving 14 bases between them. The CDR3 nucleotides are TGTGCCAGTAGTGAACCTTCGGGGGGCTATGGCTACACCTTC. Amino acid sequence: CASSEPSGGYGYTF. The variable domain in full, completed from reference TRBV19 and TRBJ1-2, reads DGGITQSPKYLFRKEGQNVTLSCEQNLNHDAMYWYRQDPGQGLRLIYYSQIVNDFQKGDIAEGYSVSREKKESFPLTVTSAQKNPTAFYLCASSEPSGGYGYTFGSGTRLTVV.